This paragraph covers one T cell receptor (beta chain) sequence. As yet, its antigen is unknown. There are 14 residues in the CDR3. The V gene's germline CDR1 is LGHDT and CDR2 YNNKEL (reference sequence). Then a second PCR, running about 6 to 12 cycles, was carried out with a sample-barcoded 5' primer and a J-beta primer mix. Every sample gave at least 2.5 million paired-end reads containing CDR3. TCRdb itself ran the 5' RACE reads through MiXCR, one entry per CDR3 protein. This repertoire shows around 940,000 distinct CDR3 sequences, just over 50% found once; its top ten account for over 20%. These data come from a study of blood T cells in healthy people across ages. General study points: Higher diversity, along with more naive CD4+ cells, distinguished long-lived donors from aged donors. Roughly linearly, TCR beta diversity per million T cells fell as age increased. Reliance upon unsorted PBMCs precluded definitive naive versus antigen-experienced comparison.

Sequencing was done on a sample of blood. The origin of this receptor is a woman in her fifties or sixties in good health. The J gene is TRBJ2-4, the V gene TRBV3-1; no clear D gene. The J call may be faulty, since TRBJ2-7 better matches the DNA end. The chain's CDR3 is CASSQPLVPYEQYF. The CDR3 DNA sequence: TGTGCCAGCAGCCAGCCTCTAGTACCCTACGAGCAGTACTTC.